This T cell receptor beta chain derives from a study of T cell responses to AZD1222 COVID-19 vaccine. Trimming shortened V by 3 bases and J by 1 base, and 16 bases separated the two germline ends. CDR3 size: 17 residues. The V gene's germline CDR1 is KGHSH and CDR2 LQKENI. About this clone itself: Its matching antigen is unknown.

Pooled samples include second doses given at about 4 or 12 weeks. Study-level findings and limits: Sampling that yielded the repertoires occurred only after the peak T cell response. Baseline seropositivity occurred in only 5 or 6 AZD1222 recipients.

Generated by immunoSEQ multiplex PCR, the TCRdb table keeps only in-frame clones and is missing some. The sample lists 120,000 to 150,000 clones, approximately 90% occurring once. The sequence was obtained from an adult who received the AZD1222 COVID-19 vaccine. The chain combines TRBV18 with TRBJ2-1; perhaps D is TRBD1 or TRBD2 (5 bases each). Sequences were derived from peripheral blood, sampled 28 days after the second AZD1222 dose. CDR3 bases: TGTGCCAGCTCACCCCCTGCGAGGGGTGGGTCCTACAATGAGCAGTTCTTC. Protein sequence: CASSPPARGGSYNEQFF.